This TCR beta chain was captured by sequencing in a study of blood T cell repertoires in COVID-19. Study information: Samples representing acute and convalescent COVID-19 were sourced from the United States, Italy and Spain. T cells, B-cell-depleted T cells, or PBMCs supplied cDNA or gDNA.

V trimming: 7 bases; J trimming: 4 bases; junction bases outside the gene matches: 12. CDR3 length: 15 residues. CDR1 and CDR2 from the germline V gene are MDHEN and SYDVKM. This clone was seen more than once but under ten times. The authors' processing: Using reference gene primer amplification, nucleated cell counts were estimated. Sequencing was performed with immunoSEQ multiplex PCR; in TCRdb, only in-frame clones are kept and a portion is missing. From that table come the V and J calls and clone size; the DNA was used to work out D and trimming. The sample contains 290,000 or so clones, 65% to 90% of which appear only once.

This chain links TRBV28 with TRBJ2-7, with TRBD1 identical over 8 bases. The specimen was peripheral blood. The receptor's source is a middle-aged man with active or convalescent COVID-19. The CDR3 DNA is TGTGCCAGCAACCTGTCCGGACAGGGAGCTTACGAGCAGTACTTC. It codes for CASNLSGQGAYEQYF.